The T cell receptor beta chain described here comes from a study of cytomegalovirus exposure and HLA in healthy donors. This CDR3 is built from 14 residues. Per the germline V gene, CDR1 is MNHEY and CDR2 is SVGAGI. The ends lost 6 bases at V and 6 bases at J; junction bases unmatched: 7. Note on this clone: The antigen is undetermined.

Study-level points and caveats: Information on immune exposure was restricted to one variable (CMV serostatus). Per a prior analysis, the majority of TCR beta V segments were productive roughly 87% or roughly 30% of the time. Sequencing had likely introduced a cluster of highly shared sequence variants as an artifact.

A multiplex PCR was run with 60 Vbeta primers and 13 Jbeta primers. Per the original methods: The authors later counted 75 million to 90 million unique TCR beta chains, roughly 10 million of them shared. The assay was immunoSEQ multiplex PCR, and TCRdb's table has in-frame clones only and misses some. The D gene and trimming were derived from the DNA, and the V and J assignments and clone size from that table. The sample has about 210,000 clones, approximately 80% seen once. The gene calls are TRBV6-5 and TRBJ1-5, with TRBD1 identical over 8 bases. Source material: PBMCs. The TCR was taken from a woman aged 25 to 39 in good health and CMV-seropositive. CDR3 nucleotides: TGTGCCAGCAGGGACAGGGCAGGGAGTCAGCCCCAGCATTTT. The encoded protein is CASRDRAGSQPQHF.